The 11 T cell receptor beta chains given below trace back to one sample, sequenced in a study of vaccination effects on CD4 cells after COVID-19. Measured with immunoSEQ multiplex PCR; TCRdb has only the in-frame clones, and not every one. Among approximately 16,000 clones listed, around three quarters were seen once. No cognate antigen is known for these TCRs. Sequencing followed a ViraFEST assay step that expanded antigen-specific CD4+ T cells with viral peptide pools. The culture ran for approximately nine days before CD4+ T cells were isolated. A PCR test confirmed that the person had SARS-CoV-2 infection between March and December 2020. Participants each got two BNT162b2 or mRNA-1273 vaccine doses. Sample: CD4+ T cells from PBMCs cultured with HCoV-NL63 spike peptides, taken after COVID-19 vaccination. The receptors come from a human donor who had a prior SARS-CoV-2 infection.

DNA for the CDR3: TGTGCCAGTAGTATTTGGTTTTCCGACCTGATGCAGACCCAGTACTTC. Residues: CASSIWFSDLMQTQYF. This chain joins TRBV19 and TRBJ2-5; D unresolved. Trimming removed 3 bases from V and 6 bases from J, with 20 bases in between. This CDR3 has 16 amino acids. Per the germline V gene, CDR1 is LNHDA and CDR2 is SQIVND (reference sequence).

The V gene is TRBV3-1 (or the pseudogene TRBV3-2), the J gene TRBJ1-1; D not certain. CDR3 length: 16 amino acids. Germline CDR1 and CDR2: LGHDT and YNNKEL (reference sequence). Trimming pared 0 bases from V and 5 bases from J, leaving 16 bases between. The CDR3 region is CASSQDPPPLTTEAFF. The CDR3 DNA reads TGTGCCAGCAGCCAAGATCCTCCCCCCCTAACAACTGAAGCTTTCTTT.

The genes are TRBV9 and TRBJ2-5, with TRBD1 identical over 8 bases. The V gene's germline CDR1 is SGDLS and CDR2 YYNGEE. The CDR3 is 14 residues long. V lost 4 bases, J lost 4 bases, and 6 bases stayed unmatched. The CDR3 DNA reads as TGTGCCAGCAGCCCAACAGGGGGACTAGAGACCCAGTACTTC. It yields the protein CASSPTGGLETQYF.

The sample holds one count of this clone. The V call is TRBV7-3, the J call TRBJ2-7, with D perhaps TRBD1 or TRBD2 (5 bases each). This CDR3 spans 14 amino acids. Trimming took 5 bases from V and 6 from J, leaving 17 bases between them. The germline gives CDR1 SGHTA, CDR2 FQGTGA. CDR3 amino acids: CASSPTPGTGEQYF. CDR3 coding DNA: TGTGCCAGCAGCCCAACCCCCGGGACGGGCGAGCAGTACTTC.

The V and J genes are TRBV7-6 and TRBJ2-1; 10 positions agree with TRBD2. Germline V gene sequence: CDR1 SGHVS, CDR2 FNYEAQ. This CDR3 region has 15 residues. The V segment lost 4 bases and the J segment 4 bases; nucleotides outside the gene matches: 4. The CDR3 nucleotides read TGTGCCAGCAGCTCGCTAGCGGGGGCTTACAATGAGCAGTTCTTC. Translating it yields CASSSLAGAYNEQFF.

This chain connects TRBV30 to TRBJ1-5; D might be TRBD1 (5 bases). With 3 bases removed from V and 4 bases from J, the gap between germline ends came to 13 bases. CDR1 and CDR2 from the germline V gene are GTSNPN and SVGIG (reference sequence). The CDR3 totals 14 residues. The CDR3 reads CAWSPGPTNQPQHF. DNA for the CDR3: TGTGCCTGGAGCCCGGGACCGACGAATCAGCCCCAGCATTTT.

This clone was detected only a few times. The V call is TRBV14, the J call TRBJ2-3, with 10 nucleotides matching TRBD2. CDR1 and CDR2 (germline): SGHDN, FVKESK. The CDR3 is 17 residues long. V lost 0 bases and J lost 4; bases outside the gene matches: 7. The CDR3 loop reads CASSQDWASGSPDTQYF. CDR3 DNA sequence: TGTGCCAGCAGCCAAGATTGGGCTAGCGGGAGCCCAGATACGCAGTATTTT.

This chain uses TRBV2 with TRBJ2-3, with D maybe TRBD2 (7 bases). The CDR3 length is 13 residues. Germline V lookup: CDR1 SNHLY, CDR2 FYNNEI. The V gene lost 7 bases and the J gene lost 10 bases, with 18 bases spanning the gap. In DNA form, the CDR3 reads TGTGCCAGCAACGGTGGGGGGGCTCGTGCGCAGTATTTT. Amino acid sequence: CASNGGGARAQYF.

This chain connects TRBV2 to TRBJ2-7; perhaps TRBD1 as D (6 bases). V lost 8 bases, J lost 0 bases, and 20 bases lay in between. Germline V lookup: CDR1 SNHLY, CDR2 FYNNEI. The CDR3 extends over 16 amino acids. The CDR3 nucleotides are TGTGCCAGCCGCAGGGAGAGGGACACCCGCTCCTACGAGCAGTACTTC. It encodes CASRRERDTRSYEQYF.

The rearrangement uses TRBV27 and TRBJ2-3; 7 bases line up with TRBD1. J gave up 0 bases and V 5 bases, and 11 bases lay outside the gene matches. The CDR3 is 17 residues long. Per the germline V gene, CDR1 is MNHEY and CDR2 is SMNVEV (reference sequence). The CDR3 DNA reads as TGTGCCAGCAGTCGGAACTCGGGACAGTATAGCACAGATACGCAGTATTTT. Translation gives CASSRNSGQYSTDTQYF.

This chain connects TRBV18 to TRBJ1-5; D unclear. Trimming cost V 4 bases and J 7 bases, with 11 bases left between them. CDR1 is KGHSH and CDR2 is LQKENI in the germline V gene. The CDR3 is 13 amino acids. CDR3 nucleotide sequence: TGTGCCAGCTCACTGCAGCCCGACCAGCCCCAGCATTTT. Translation: CASSLQPDQPQHF.